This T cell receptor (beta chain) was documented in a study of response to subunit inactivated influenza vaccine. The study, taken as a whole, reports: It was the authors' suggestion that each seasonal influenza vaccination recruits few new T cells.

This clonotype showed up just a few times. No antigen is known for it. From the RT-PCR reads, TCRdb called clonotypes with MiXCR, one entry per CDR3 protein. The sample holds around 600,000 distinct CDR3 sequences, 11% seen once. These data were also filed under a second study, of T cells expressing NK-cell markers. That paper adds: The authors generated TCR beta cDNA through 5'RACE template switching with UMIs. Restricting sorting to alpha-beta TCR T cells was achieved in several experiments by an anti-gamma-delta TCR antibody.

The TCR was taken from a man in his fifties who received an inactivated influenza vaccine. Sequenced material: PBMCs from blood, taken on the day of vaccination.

This CDR3 is CASRNHRDRGTDTQYF. Written as DNA, the CDR3 is TGTGCCAGCAGAAACCACCGGGACAGGGGTACAGATACGCAGTATTTT. The gene calls are TRBV6-2 or TRBV6-3 and TRBJ2-3; 10 bases line up with TRBD1. The germline CDR1 and CDR2 sequences are MNHEY and SVGEGT. J lost 3 bases, V lost 6 bases, and 9 bases had no gene match. The CDR3 is made up of 16 amino acids.